The text below deals with one T cell receptor beta chain. V lost 4 bases to trimming and J lost 7 bases, with 14 bases between them. CDR3 length equals 13 residues. From germline, CDR1 is SGHRS and CDR2 YFSETQ. The sample is drawn from a study of beta chain features in type 1 diabetes. Sorting based on CD45RO/CCR7/CD25/CD127/CD95/CD27 separated CD4+ naive, central memory, regulatory and stem cell-like memory cells. Every bit of the isolated RNA underwent reverse transcription, so sequencing read expressed TCRB transcripts. Assay used: immunoSEQ multiplex PCR; TCRdb lists only in-frame clones, some missing. Among around 99,000 clones listed, roughly 43% were seen once.

The chain links TRBV5-1 to TRBJ1-1; the D gene is possibly TRBD1 (5 bases). Input material: stem cell memory CD4+ T cells from blood. The source is a woman aged 18-35 years in good health. The DNA for the CDR3 is TGCGCCAGCAGCCCCCTCCCAGGGATTGAAGCTTTCTTT. As protein: CASSPLPGIEAFF.